Listed below are T cell receptor beta chains from one sample, sequenced in a study of radiotherapy plus CTLA-4 blockade in lung cancer. Here immunoSEQ multiplex PCR was the method, and the copy in TCRdb shows in-frame clones only, minus some. This sample has around 110,000 clones, with over 80% found just once. Material: peripheral blood, obtained from a patient treated with radiotherapy plus ipilimumab. The origin of the receptors is a human donor with non-small cell lung cancer that progressed on radiotherapy plus ipilimumab. Each CDR3 is given with its conserved first and last residue. Fields, in order: clone size, J gene, D gene, CDR3 length, V gene, CDR3 DNA, CDR3 protein. D genes are given only for firm matches. Expanded clones get a size class; other rows say once, few or many, or leave the size out.

clone size: NA; J gene: TRBJ2-1; D gene: TRBD2; CDR3 length: 15; V gene: TRBV2; CDR3 DNA: TGTGCCAGCAGCTCTACGGGACTAGCGGGAGGGGGGCAGTTCTTC; CDR3 protein: CASSSTGLAGGGQFF
clone size: few; J gene: TRBJ1-2; D gene: NA; CDR3 length: 15; V gene: TRBV12-5; CDR3 DNA: TGTGCTAGTGGTTCCATAATGAGGGCTGGCTATGGCTACACCTTC; CDR3 protein: CASGSIMRAGYGYTF
clone size: NA; J gene: TRBJ2-7; D gene: NA; CDR3 length: 18; V gene: TRBV7-8; CDR3 DNA: TGTGCCAGCAGCATCGTGCAAAGGCAGACCTACCCCCTCTACGAGCAGTACTTC; CDR3 protein: CASSIVQRQTYPLYEQYF
clone size: NA; J gene: TRBJ2-7; D gene: TRBD2; CDR3 length: 14; V gene: TRBV7-9; CDR3 DNA: TGTGCCAGCAGCTTATCCGGGAGGGCCGGCGAGCAGTACTTC; CDR3 protein: CASSLSGRAGEQYF
clone size: NA; J gene: TRBJ2-1; D gene: NA; CDR3 length: 17; V gene: TRBV19; CDR3 DNA: TGTGCCAGTAGTATCTCGGGTCTTTACAGCTCCTACAATGAGCAGTTCTTC; CDR3 protein: CASSISGLYSSYNEQFF
clone size: NA; J gene: TRBJ2-5; D gene: NA; CDR3 length: 15; V gene: TRBV5-1; CDR3 DNA: TGCGCCAGCAGCACCACCCGGGGTCACGCGGAGACCCAGTACTTC; CDR3 protein: CASSTTRGHAETQYF
clone size: NA; J gene: TRBJ1-4; D gene: NA; CDR3 length: 15; V gene: TRBV5-1; CDR3 DNA: TGCGCCAGCAGCGACGGGGACAAACGAAATGAAAAACTGTTTTTT; CDR3 protein: CASSDGDKRNEKLFF
clone size: NA; J gene: TRBJ2-2; D gene: NA; CDR3 length: 15; V gene: TRBV27; CDR3 DNA: TGTGCCAGCAGTAAGAGGCAGGGGAACACCGGGGAGCTGTTTTTT; CDR3 protein: CASSKRQGNTGELFF
clone size: NA; J gene: TRBJ2-7; D gene: NA; CDR3 length: 13; V gene: TRBV7-6; CDR3 DNA: TGTGCCAGCAGCTTAGGGGCAGGGTCCGAGCAGTACTTC; CDR3 protein: CASSLGAGSEQYF
clone size: NA; J gene: TRBJ2-3; D gene: TRBD1; CDR3 length: 16; V gene: TRBV27; CDR3 DNA: TGTGCCAGCAGTCTTAAGACAGGGGGCGCTTCAGATACGCAGTATTTT; CDR3 protein: CASSLKTGGASDTQYF
clone size: NA; J gene: TRBJ1-2; D gene: NA; CDR3 length: 11; V gene: TRBV25-1; CDR3 DNA: TGTGCCAGCAGTGAAGCGGCTGGCTACACCTTC; CDR3 protein: CASSEAAGYTF
clone size: NA; J gene: TRBJ1-3; D gene: NA; CDR3 length: 16; V gene: TRBV6-6; CDR3 DNA: TGTGCCAGCAGTTACGCCCCGGCTCTCTCTGGAAACACCATATATTTT; CDR3 protein: CASSYAPALSGNTIYF
clone size: once; J gene: TRBJ2-5; D gene: NA; CDR3 length: 11; V gene: TRBV29-1; CDR3 DNA: TGCAGCGTCGGACGTGTGGAGACCCAGTACTTC; CDR3 protein: CSVGRVETQYF
clone size: NA; J gene: TRBJ1-2; D gene: TRBD1; CDR3 length: 17; V gene: TRBV2; CDR3 DNA: TGTGCCAGCAGCGCAGGACAGGGGAATCCCTTCATGTATGGCTACACCTTC; CDR3 protein: CASSAGQGNPFMYGYTF
clone size: NA; J gene: TRBJ1-4; D gene: TRBD1; CDR3 length: 15; V gene: TRBV6-1; CDR3 DNA: TGTGCCAGCAGGGACTCGACAGGGTTCGGAGAAAAACTGTTTTTT; CDR3 protein: CASRDSTGFGEKLFF
clone size: once; J gene: TRBJ2-2; D gene: TRBD2; CDR3 length: 16; V gene: TRBV11-2; CDR3 DNA: TGTGCCAGCAGCCCCGGACTAGCGGGAGTAGCCGGGGAGCTGTTTTTT; CDR3 protein: CASSPGLAGVAGELFF
clone size: NA; J gene: TRBJ1-1; D gene: NA; CDR3 length: 12; V gene: TRBV5-1; CDR3 DNA: TGCGCCAGCAGCTGGGTGGGGACTGAAGCTTTCTTT; CDR3 protein: CASSWVGTEAFF
clone size: NA; J gene: TRBJ2-3; D gene: NA; CDR3 length: 11; V gene: TRBV27; CDR3 DNA: TGTGCCAGCAGTTTAGAAGGGACGCAGTATTTT; CDR3 protein: CASSLEGTQYF
clone size: NA; J gene: TRBJ2-5; D gene: TRBD2; CDR3 length: 15; V gene: TRBV15; CDR3 DNA: TGTGCCACCAGCCCGCGTCGGGAGGTGTGGGGGACCCAGTACTTC; CDR3 protein: CATSPRREVWGTQYF
clone size: NA; J gene: TRBJ2-7; D gene: TRBD2; CDR3 length: 17; V gene: TRBV27; CDR3 DNA: TGTGCCAGCAGTTTAGCCCAGACTAGCGGGGCCCCCTACGAGCAGTACTTC; CDR3 protein: CASSLAQTSGAPYEQYF
clone size: once; J gene: TRBJ1-5; D gene: NA; CDR3 length: 13; V gene: TRBV18; CDR3 DNA: TGTGCCAGCTCACCCATGTCTACACAGCCCCAGCATTTT; CDR3 protein: CASSPMSTQPQHF
clone size: NA; J gene: TRBJ2-1; D gene: NA; CDR3 length: 14; V gene: TRBV18; CDR3 DNA: TGTGCCAGCTCACCGGCGGGGGCGCGCAATGAGCAGTTCTTC; CDR3 protein: CASSPAGARNEQFF
clone size: NA; J gene: TRBJ1-1; D gene: NA; CDR3 length: 12; V gene: TRBV14; CDR3 DNA: TGTGCCAGCAGCCAAGTCGGGGGAACTTATTTCTTT; CDR3 protein: CASSQVGGTYFF
clone size: NA; J gene: TRBJ1-2; D gene: TRBD1; CDR3 length: 13; V gene: TRBV15; CDR3 DNA: TGTGCCACCCAGGGGGGCCGCCCGGGGGGCTACACCTTC; CDR3 protein: CATQGGRPGGYTF
clone size: NA; J gene: TRBJ2-2; D gene: TRBD2; CDR3 length: 18; V gene: TRBV6-4; CDR3 DNA: TGTGCCAGCAGTAACGAGGGACTAGCGGGAGTACGCGCCGGGGAGCTGTTTTTT; CDR3 protein: CASSNEGLAGVRAGELFF
clone size: NA; J gene: TRBJ2-2; D gene: NA; CDR3 length: 15; V gene: TRBV19; CDR3 DNA: TGTGCCAGTAGGTTGGGGGGCTTCGGTACCGGGGAGCTGTTTTTT; CDR3 protein: CASRLGGFGTGELFF
clone size: NA; J gene: TRBJ2-2; D gene: NA; CDR3 length: 12; V gene: TRBV9; CDR3 DNA: TGTGCCAGCAGCTCCCGCGGCGGGGAGCTGTTTTTT; CDR3 protein: CASSSRGGELFF
clone size: NA; J gene: TRBJ2-7; D gene: NA; CDR3 length: 17; V gene: TRBV7-8; CDR3 DNA: TGTGCCAGCAGCTTGGGTCTCGGGCGGGACAGCTCCTACGAGCAGTACTTC; CDR3 protein: CASSLGLGRDSSYEQYF
clone size: NA; J gene: TRBJ1-3; D gene: NA; CDR3 length: 15; V gene: TRBV6-1; CDR3 DNA: TGTGCCAGCAGTGAAGCGATCAGGGCTGGAAACACCATATATTTT; CDR3 protein: CASSEAIRAGNTIYF
clone size: NA; J gene: TRBJ2-2; D gene: TRBD2; CDR3 length: 16; V gene: TRBV5-1; CDR3 DNA: TGCGCCAGCAGCTGGGGGTTAGCGGGGTACACCGGGGAGCTGTTTTTT; CDR3 protein: CASSWGLAGYTGELFF
clone size: NA; J gene: TRBJ1-5; D gene: NA; CDR3 length: 14; V gene: TRBV7-9; CDR3 DNA: TGTGCCAGCAGCTTAGGAGGCGGCAATCAGCCCCAGCATTTT; CDR3 protein: CASSLGGGNQPQHF
clone size: NA; J gene: TRBJ2-7; D gene: TRBD2; CDR3 length: 14; V gene: TRBV6-6; CDR3 DNA: TGTGCCAGCCGAGGGACTAGCGGGAACTACGAGCAGTACTTC; CDR3 protein: CASRGTSGNYEQYF
clone size: NA; J gene: TRBJ2-2; D gene: NA; CDR3 length: 13; V gene: TRBV10-3; CDR3 DNA: TGTGCCACCAAGAGCCCCGGCCCCGGGGAGCTGTTTTTT; CDR3 protein: CATKSPGPGELFF
clone size: NA; J gene: TRBJ2-1; D gene: TRBD2; CDR3 length: 19; V gene: TRBV6-1; CDR3 DNA: TGTGCCAGCAGTGAACCCCCCCTCGGACTAGCGGGAGTGAGAAATGAGCAGTTCTTC; CDR3 protein: CASSEPPLGLAGVRNEQFF
clone size: NA; J gene: TRBJ2-2; D gene: NA; CDR3 length: 14; V gene: TRBV23-1; CDR3 DNA: TGCGCCAGCGGGTCAGACGTGGGTCCCGGGGAGCTGTTTTTT; CDR3 protein: CASGSDVGPGELFF
clone size: NA; J gene: TRBJ1-3; D gene: NA; CDR3 length: 14; V gene: TRBV2; CDR3 DNA: TGTGCCAGCATAGGCGGGAACTCTGGAAACACCATATATTTT; CDR3 protein: CASIGGNSGNTIYF
clone size: NA; J gene: TRBJ2-7; D gene: NA; CDR3 length: 12; V gene: TRBV30; CDR3 DNA: TGTGCCTGGAGTGGGGGTACCGACGAGCAGTACTTC; CDR3 protein: CAWSGGTDEQYF
clone size: NA; J gene: TRBJ1-2; D gene: NA; CDR3 length: 13; V gene: TRBV11-2; CDR3 DNA: TGTGCCAGCAGCTTAGCTGAGAACTATGGCTACACCTTC; CDR3 protein: CASSLAENYGYTF
clone size: once; J gene: TRBJ2-3; D gene: TRBD1; CDR3 length: 15; V gene: TRBV18; CDR3 DNA: TGTGCCAGCTCACCACCGGACAGGGACACAGATACGCAGTATTTT; CDR3 protein: CASSPPDRDTDTQYF
clone size: NA; J gene: TRBJ2-7; D gene: TRBD2; CDR3 length: 17; V gene: TRBV5-3; CDR3 DNA: TGTGCCAGAAGACGATGGACTAGCGGGAGGGTCGTTCACGAGCAGTACTTC; CDR3 protein: CARRRWTSGRVVHEQYF